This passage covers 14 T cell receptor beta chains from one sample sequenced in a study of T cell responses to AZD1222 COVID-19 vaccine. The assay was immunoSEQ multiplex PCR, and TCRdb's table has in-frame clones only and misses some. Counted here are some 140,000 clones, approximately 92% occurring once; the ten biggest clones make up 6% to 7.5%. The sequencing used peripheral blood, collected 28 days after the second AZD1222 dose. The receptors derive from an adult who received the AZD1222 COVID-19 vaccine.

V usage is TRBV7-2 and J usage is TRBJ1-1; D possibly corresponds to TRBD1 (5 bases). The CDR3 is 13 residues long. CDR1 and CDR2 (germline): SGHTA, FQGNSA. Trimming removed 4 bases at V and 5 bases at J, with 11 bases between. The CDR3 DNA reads TGTGCCAGCAGCTGGGGGGGAATAACTGAAGCTTTCTTT. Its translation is CASSWGGITEAFF. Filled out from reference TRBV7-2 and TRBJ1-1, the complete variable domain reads GAGVSQSPSNKVTEKGKDVELRCDPISGHTALYWYRQSLGQGLEFLIYFQGNSAPDKSGLPSDRFSAERTGGSVSTLTIQRTQQEDSAVYLCASSWGGITEAFFGQGTRLTVV.

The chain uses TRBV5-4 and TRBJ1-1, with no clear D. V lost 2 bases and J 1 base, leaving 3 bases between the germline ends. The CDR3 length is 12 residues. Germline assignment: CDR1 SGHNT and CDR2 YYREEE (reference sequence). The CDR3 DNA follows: TGTGCCAGCAGCTTCCCGAACACTGAAGCTTTCTTT. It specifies CASSFPNTEAFF.

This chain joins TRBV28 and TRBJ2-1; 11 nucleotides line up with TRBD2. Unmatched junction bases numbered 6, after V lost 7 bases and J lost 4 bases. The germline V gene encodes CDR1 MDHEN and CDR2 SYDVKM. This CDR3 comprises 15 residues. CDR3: CASTELAGAYNEQFF. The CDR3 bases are TGTGCCAGCACCGAACTAGCGGGGGCGTACAATGAGCAGTTCTTC.

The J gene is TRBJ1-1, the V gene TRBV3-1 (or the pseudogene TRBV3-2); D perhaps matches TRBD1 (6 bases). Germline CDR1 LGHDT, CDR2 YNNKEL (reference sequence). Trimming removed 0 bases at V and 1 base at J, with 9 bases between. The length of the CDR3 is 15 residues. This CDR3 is CASSQEGRGNTEAFF. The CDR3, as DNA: TGTGCCAGCAGCCAAGAGGGCAGGGGGAACACTGAAGCTTTCTTT.

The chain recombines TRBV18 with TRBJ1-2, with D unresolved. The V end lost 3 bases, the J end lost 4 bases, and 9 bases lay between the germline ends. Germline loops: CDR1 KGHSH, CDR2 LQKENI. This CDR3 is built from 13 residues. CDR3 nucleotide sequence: TGTGCCAGCTCACCCGATTTCTCCTATGGCTACACCTTC. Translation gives CASSPDFSYGYTF.

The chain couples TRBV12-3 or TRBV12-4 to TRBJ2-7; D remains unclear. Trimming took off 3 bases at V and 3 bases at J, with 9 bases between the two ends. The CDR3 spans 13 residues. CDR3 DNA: TGTGCCAGCAGTTTTGGCGGATACTACGAGCAGTACTTC. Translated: CASSFGGYYEQYF.

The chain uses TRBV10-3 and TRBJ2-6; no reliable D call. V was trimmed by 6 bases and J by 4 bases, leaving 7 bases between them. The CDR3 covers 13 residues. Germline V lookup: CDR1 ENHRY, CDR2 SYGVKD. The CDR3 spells CAIRTTGANVLTF. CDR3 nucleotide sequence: TGTGCCATCAGAACTACAGGGGCCAACGTCCTGACTTTC.

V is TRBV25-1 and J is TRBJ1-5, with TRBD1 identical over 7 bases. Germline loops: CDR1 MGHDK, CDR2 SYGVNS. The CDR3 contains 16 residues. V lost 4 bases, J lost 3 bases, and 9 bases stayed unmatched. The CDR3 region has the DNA TGTGCCAGCAGTGGGGATTACGGGACAGACAATCAGCCCCAGCATTTT. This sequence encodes CASSGDYGTDNQPQHF.

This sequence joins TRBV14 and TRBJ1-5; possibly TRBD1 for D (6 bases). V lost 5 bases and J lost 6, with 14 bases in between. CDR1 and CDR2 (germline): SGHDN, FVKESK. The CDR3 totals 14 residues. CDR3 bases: TGTGCCAGCAGCGGTGGGGGGGGCCGTCAGCCCCAGCATTTT. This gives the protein CASSGGGGRQPQHF.

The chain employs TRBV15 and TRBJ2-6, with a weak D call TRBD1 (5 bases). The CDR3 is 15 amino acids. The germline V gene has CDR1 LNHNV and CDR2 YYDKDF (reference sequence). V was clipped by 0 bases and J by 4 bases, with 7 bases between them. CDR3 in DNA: TGTGCCACCAGCAGAGAAGGGGCCGGGGCCAACGTCCTGACTTTC. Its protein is CATSREGAGANVLTF.

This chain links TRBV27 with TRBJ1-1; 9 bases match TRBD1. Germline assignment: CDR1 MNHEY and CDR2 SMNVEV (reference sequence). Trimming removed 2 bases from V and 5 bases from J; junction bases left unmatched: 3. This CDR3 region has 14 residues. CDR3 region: CASSLLDRGTEAFF. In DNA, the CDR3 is TGTGCCAGCAGTTTACTAGACAGGGGGACTGAAGCTTTCTTT.

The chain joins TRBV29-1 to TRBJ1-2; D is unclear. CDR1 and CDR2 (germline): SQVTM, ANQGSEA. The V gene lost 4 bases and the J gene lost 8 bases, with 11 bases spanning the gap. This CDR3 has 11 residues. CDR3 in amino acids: CSVASGGGYTF. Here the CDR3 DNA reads TGCAGCGTTGCCAGTGGTGGCGGCTACACCTTC.

CDR3 amino acids: CASSPEQGAIGVLTF. The CDR3 coding sequence is TGTGCCAGCAGTCCAGAACAGGGGGCGATTGGTGTCCTGACTTTC. The chain has TRBV6-5 and TRBJ2-6, with 9 bases lining up with TRBD1. Losses at the gene ends were 5 bases for V and 13 bases for J; bases not matched to a gene: 12. The CDR3 is made up of 15 amino acids. The V gene's germline CDR1 is MNHEY and CDR2 SVGAGI.

CDR3 bases: TGTGCCAGTAGTAGGCAGGGTGGGAGGGACAATCAGCCCCAGCATTTT. Residues: CASSRQGGRDNQPQHF. The chain couples TRBV19 to TRBJ1-5; TRBD1 might be the D (5 bases). The germline V and J ends were trimmed by 4 bases and 3 bases, with 16 bases remaining between them. The CDR3 runs 16 residues. Germline CDR1 is LNHDA and CDR2 is SQIVND (reference sequence).